This T cell receptor beta chain was documented in a study of blood T cells in healthy people across ages. Findings and limits, study-wide: Age advanced and TCR beta diversity per million T cells fell, roughly linearly.

In the case of this clonotype: Its target is unknown.

The germline gives CDR1 SGHTA, CDR2 FQGNSA. Trimming pared 5 bases from V and 3 bases from J, leaving 14 bases between. There are 16 residues in the CDR3. PCR was performed a second time for about 7 to 11 cycles using a sample-barcoded 5' primer and a J-beta primer mix. TCRdb re-called the 5' RACE reads with MiXCR, one entry per CDR3 protein. This sample has over 600,000 distinct CDR3 sequences, with around 38% found just once. Each sample yielded at least 6 micrograms of PBMC total RNA. The sample consisted of blood. This clonotype was obtained from an elderly man in good health. The chain couples TRBV7-2 to TRBJ1-6; unclear D gene. The CDR3 region is CASSPKEAVYNSPLHF. The CDR3, as DNA: TGTGCCAGCAGCCCAAAAGAGGCAGTCTATAATTCACCCCTCCACTTT.